One sample yielded the 15 T cell receptor beta chains listed below, sequenced in a study of blood T cells in healthy people across ages. Next came a second PCR, run for about 6 to 11 cycles, which used a sample-barcoded 5' primer along with a J-beta primer mix. MiXCR was run by TCRdb on the 5' RACE reads, yielding one entry per CDR3 protein. The sample gives about 900,000 distinct CDR3 sequences, 55% to 65% of which show up once; about 30% is in the top ten. Sequenced: blood. The receptors were gathered from a man aged 25 to 40 in good health.

The chain joins TRBV28 to TRBJ2-1; D is unresolved. The CDR3 runs to 13 residues. V was pared by 6 bases and J by 6 bases, with 12 bases between. Germline V gives CDR1 MDHEN, CDR2 SYDVKM. CDR3 DNA sequence: TGTGCCAGCAGCCCTCCCAGCTTCAATGAGCAGTTCTTC. It encodes CASSPPSFNEQFF. Full variable domain (remainder filled in from reference TRBV28 and TRBJ2-1): DVKVTQSSRYLVKRTGEKVFLECVQDMDHENMFWYRQDPGLGLRLIYFSYDVKMKEKGDIPEGYSVSREKKERFSLILESASTNQTSMYLCASSPPSFNEQFFGPGTRLTVL.

In its sample, this clonotype was seen once. The CDR3 nucleotides read TGTGCCAGCAGCCAAGCAGGGGGGGGAATGGCGCAGTTCTTC. It specifies CASSQAGGGMAQFF. The V call is TRBV4-2, the J call TRBJ2-1; the D gene could be TRBD1 or TRBD2 (7 bases each). In germline, CDR1 is LGHNA, CDR2 YNFKEQ. CDR3 length equals 14 residues. The germline V and J ends were trimmed by 1 base and 12 bases, with 16 bases remaining between them.

The rearrangement joins TRBV6-2 or TRBV6-3 to TRBJ1-3, with D hard to call. Trimming pared 7 bases from V and 0 bases from J, leaving 10 bases between. From germline, CDR1 is MNHEY and CDR2 SVGEGT. The CDR3 length is 14 residues. The CDR3 sequence is CASTQRDSGNTIYF. The CDR3 DNA sequence: TGTGCCAGCACCCAACGGGACTCTGGAAACACCATATATTTT.

The chain carries TRBV4-2 and TRBJ2-7, with TRBD1 matching over 7 bases. Per the germline V gene, CDR1 is LGHNA and CDR2 is YNFKEQ. This CDR3 has 16 amino acids. Germline trimming cut 1 base from V and 1 base from J; bases unmatched to any gene: 7. The CDR3 here is CASSQVGTETSYEQYF. CDR3 sequence (DNA): TGTGCCAGCAGCCAAGTGGGGACAGAAACTTCCTACGAGCAGTACTTC.

The chain uses TRBV20-1 and TRBJ2-4, with no clear D. The closer fit of TRBJ2-5 to the DNA end suggests the J call may be wrong. Looked up from germline, CDR1 is DFQATT and CDR2 is SNEGSKA (reference sequence). This CDR3 has 13 residues. The CDR3 spells CSASGASQETQYF. The CDR3 coding sequence is TGCAGTGCTAGTGGCGCCAGCCAAGAGACCCAGTACTTC.

The chain joins TRBV27 to TRBJ1-2; D not resolved. The CDR3 runs 13 residues. The V end was cut by 8 bases, the J end by 2 bases, with 12 bases between. Germline V CDR1 and CDR2: MNHEY, SMNVEV (reference sequence). The CDR3, as DNA: TGTGCCAGCGGCGCCAACAACAACTATGGCTACACCTTC. As protein: CASGANNNYGYTF.

This clonotype was detected only once. V gene TRBV9 combines with J gene TRBJ1-2; TRBD1 aligns across 9 bases. CDR1 and CDR2 (germline): SGDLS, YYNGEE. The CDR3 spans 17 residues. V trimming: 2 bases; J trimming: 2 bases; junction bases outside the gene matches: 10. The DNA for the CDR3 is TGTGCCAGCAGCGTCGGGGCGGGGGACAGGGAAAACTATGGCTACACCTTC. This codes for CASSVGAGDRENYGYTF.

This rearrangement joins TRBV20-1 to TRBJ2-4, with D perhaps TRBD1 (6 bases). TRBJ2-7 explains the end of the DNA better; the J call may be wrong. Germline V CDR1 and CDR2: DFQATT, SNEGSKA (reference sequence). CDR3 length: 14 amino acids. CDR3 nucleotides: TGCAGTGCAGCACCCGGGACAATTAACTACGAGCAGTACTTC. Amino acid sequence: CSAAPGTINYEQYF.

In its sample, this clonotype was seen once. The chain combines TRBV20-1 with TRBJ2-7; 9 bases fit TRBD1. The CDR3 covers 15 residues. CDR1 and CDR2 from the germline V gene are DFQATT and SNEGSKA (reference sequence). V shed 2 bases and J 0 bases; nucleotides not matched to a gene: 5. CDR3 in amino acids: CSARSQGAPSYEQYF. In nucleotides, the CDR3 is TGCAGTGCTAGATCACAGGGGGCCCCCTCCTACGAGCAGTACTTC.

The J gene is TRBJ2-5, the V gene TRBV9; D not resolved. The CDR3 length is 14 residues. V was clipped by 2 bases and J by 2 bases, with 10 bases between them. The germline V gene has CDR1 SGDLS and CDR2 YYNGEE. This CDR3 reads CASSVSWDQETQYF. The DNA of the CDR3 is TGTGCCAGCAGCGTCTCCTGGGATCAAGAGACCCAGTACTTC.

J is TRBJ1-2 and V is TRBV7-2; the match to TRBD1 covers 7 bases. This CDR3 has 16 residues. Germline loops: CDR1 SGHTA, CDR2 FQGNSA. Germline trimming cut 8 bases from V and 4 bases from J; bases unmatched to any gene: 16. The CDR3 DNA sequence: TGTGCCAGCCGACCCACAGGGGCCAGAACTCTCTATGGCTACACCTTC. This codes for CASRPTGARTLYGYTF.

The chain employs TRBV13 and TRBJ2-2, with a weak D call TRBD2 (5 bases). Trimming removed 7 bases from V and 1 base from J, with 13 bases in between. CDR1 is PRHDT, CDR2 FYEKMQ, per germline (reference sequence). The CDR3 covers 15 residues. The CDR3 region is CASNVWERNTGELFF. In DNA form, the CDR3 reads TGTGCCAGCAATGTGTGGGAGAGGAACACCGGGGAGCTGTTTTTT.

This clonotype showed up just a few times. V and J are TRBV5-6 and TRBJ1-1; D unclear. The CDR3 is 13 amino acids. The germline V and J ends were trimmed by 0 bases and 7 bases, with 10 bases remaining between them. Germline V gene data show CDR1 as SGHDT and CDR2 as YYEEEE. Here the CDR3 reads CASSLVVGGEAFF. In DNA, the CDR3 is TGTGCCAGCAGCTTGGTTGTCGGCGGTGAAGCTTTCTTT. Using reference TRBV5-6 and TRBJ1-1 for the parts outside the CDR3, the full variable domain is DAGVTQSPTHLIKTRGQQVTLRCSPKSGHDTVSWYQQALGQGPQFIFQYYEEEERQRGNFPDRFSGHQFPNYSSELNVNALLLGDSALYLCASSLVVGGEAFFGQGTRLTVV.

V and J are TRBV10-3 and TRBJ1-1, with D uncertain. The CDR3 is made up of 13 amino acids. The V end was cut by 3 bases, the J end by 1 base, with 6 bases between. Germline V lookup: CDR1 ENHRY, CDR2 SYGVKD. This chain's CDR3 is CAISETSNTEAFF. CDR3 DNA sequence: TGTGCCATCAGTGAAACATCGAACACTGAAGCTTTCTTT.

A few counts support this clonotype. The gene calls are TRBV5-1 and TRBJ1-2; D possibly corresponds to TRBD1 (5 bases). This CDR3 has 13 amino acids. Trimming cost V 4 bases and J 8 bases, with 15 bases left between them. The V gene's germline CDR1 is SGHRS and CDR2 YFSETQ. This chain's CDR3 is CASSPGAGEGYTF. CDR3 DNA: TGCGCCAGCAGCCCCGGGGCCGGGGAAGGCTACACCTTC.